These 10 T cell receptor beta chains came from one sample sequenced in a study of T cell clonality in common variable immunodeficiency. Overall study findings and caveats: Fewer deletions and N-nucleotide insertions were reportedly seen in common variable immunodeficiency TCR beta sequences.

Their specific antigens are unknown. Here immunoSEQ multiplex PCR was the method, and the copy in TCRdb shows in-frame clones only, minus some. The sample counts over 11,000 clones, none seen once; the ten largest own more than 7%. The sequenced sample was peripheral blood mononuclear cells. Receptors originate from a human donor with common variable immunodeficiency.

This clone was counted at least ten times. The DNA read from the CDR3 is TGTGCCAGCTCCGTCTTCGTCACGCAGGGGGCGGATGGC. Translating gives CASSVFVTQGADG. The full-length CDR3 reads as CASSVFVTQGADGYTF. The chain uses TRBV18 and TRBJ1-2; 8 bases fit TRBD1. Read coverage stops 3 residues before the CDR3 terminus; the germline J gene supplies the remainder. Germline V CDR1 and CDR2: KGHSH, LQKENI. The CDR3 loop spans 16 amino acids. V trimming: 6 bases; J trimming: 6 bases; junction bases outside the gene matches: 15.

This clone has just a few counts. Read data end 3 residues before the CDR3 end; the end is taken from the germline J gene. This sequence joins TRBV2 and TRBJ1-4; 7 bases map to TRBD1. CDR1 SNHLY and CDR2 FYNNEI come from the germline V gene. The CDR3 has 15 amino acids. Losses at the gene ends were 5 bases for V and 4 bases for J; bases not matched to a gene: 7. The CDR3 region is CASSHETGNNEKLFF. CDR3 DNA, as far as it was read: TGTGCCAGCAGTCACGAGACAGGGAATAATGAAAAA.

In the case of this clone: The DNA ends 3 residues before the CDR3 does, and the rest of the CDR3 is filled in from the germline J gene. The rearrangement uses TRBV7-2 and TRBJ1-1, with 8 bases fitting TRBD1. The CDR3 extends over 15 amino acids. J was trimmed by 1 base and V by 5 bases; bases with no gene match: 6. Germline CDR1 and CDR2: SGHTA and FQGNSA. Incomplete CDR3 DNA: TGTGCCAGCAGCACCAGGACAGGGACGAACACTGAA. Residues: CASSTRTGTNTE. Given in full, the CDR3 is CASSTRTGTNTEAFF.

A word on this clone: The CDR3 end lies 3 residues beyond the end of the read and is filled in from the germline J gene. The rearrangement uses TRBV5-1 and TRBJ2-5, with D possibly being TRBD1 (5 bases). This CDR3 spans 12 amino acids. Per the germline V gene, CDR1 is SGHRS and CDR2 is YFSETQ. Trimming stripped 2 bases from V and 6 bases from J, with 8 bases between. This CDR3 is CASSLGEQTQYF. The DNA read from the CDR3 is TGCGCCAGCAGCTTAGGGGAACAGACC.

This clone has a handful of counts. Coverage ceases 3 residues before the CDR3 finishes, and the germline J gene fills in the end. This sequence joins TRBV19 and TRBJ2-5, with 9 bases that match TRBD1. The CDR3 totals 17 residues. Germline V gene data show CDR1 as LNHDA and CDR2 as SQIVND (reference sequence). V was clipped by 1 base and J by 4 bases; unmatched bases: 10. The covered CDR3 bases are TGTGCCAGTAGTATAGGGACAGGGGTAGGGTTGGGAGAGACC. Protein: CASSIGTGVGLGET. The full CDR3 protein reads CASSIGTGVGLGETQYF.

For this clone: The read ends 3 residues before the CDR3 terminus; that terminus is restored from the germline J gene. V is TRBV19 and J is TRBJ2-5; D is perhaps TRBD1 (6 bases). Germline V CDR1 and CDR2: LNHDA, SQIVND (reference sequence). V gave up 6 bases and J gave up 2 bases, with 13 bases separating them. The CDR3 totals 14 residues. The CDR3 bases that were read are TGTGCCAGTAGCCATGGCAGGGGACAAGAGACC. Its translation is CASSHGRGQET. The whole CDR3 is CASSHGRGQETQYF.

This clone was counted only a few times. The read is 3 residues too short to cover the CDR3 end, so that end is filled in from the germline J gene. The chain recombines TRBV30 with TRBJ2-3, with TRBD1 as a possible D gene (5 bases). CDR1 GTSNPN and CDR2 SVGIG come from the germline V gene (reference sequence). Deletions cut 5 bases from V and 1 base from J, with 13 bases between. This CDR3 has 14 residues. The CDR3 DNA, read in part, is TGTGCCTGGGACCAGGGCACTGGCACAGATACG. Protein sequence: CAWDQGTGTDT. The CDR3 as a whole reads CAWDQGTGTDTQYF. Supplemented by reference TRBV30 and TRBJ2-3, the full variable domain reads SQTIHQWPATLVQPVGSPLSLECTVEGTSNPNLYWYRQAAGRGLQLLFYSVGIGQISSEVPQNLSASRPQDRQFILSSKKLLLSDSGFYLCAWDQGTGTDTQYFGPGTRLTVL.

As to this clone: The CDR3 end is not reached by the read, which stops 3 residues before it; the germline J gene fills it in. The V call is TRBV19, the J call TRBJ2-1; 8 bases line up with TRBD2. CDR3 length: 17 residues. Losses at the gene ends were 5 bases for V and 4 bases for J; bases not matched to a gene: 13. Germline V gene lookup returns CDR1 LNHDA and CDR2 SQIVND (reference sequence). The DNA read from the CDR3 is TGTGCCAGTAGTGCCCGACTAGCGTATGGCCTATACAATGAG. This sequence encodes CASSARLAYGLYNE. The entire CDR3 protein reads CASSARLAYGLYNEQFF.

This clone is labeled as medium-sized. The missing CDR3 end, 3 residues past where the read stops, is filled in from the germline J gene. V usage is TRBV9 and J usage is TRBJ2-5; 7 nucleotides agree with TRBD1. The CDR3 spans 15 residues. V shed 0 bases and J 2 bases; nucleotides not matched to a gene: 4. Germline V lookup: CDR1 SGDLS, CDR2 YYNGEE. CDR3 DNA, as far as it was read: TGTGCCAGCAGCGTAGGGGACAGAAGACAAGAGACC. Translating it yields CASSVGDRRQET. The whole CDR3 reads CASSVGDRRQETQYF. Based on the CDR3 plus reference TRBV9 and TRBJ2-5, the full variable domain is DSGVTQTPKHLITATGQRVTLRCSPRSGDLSVYWYQQSLDQGLQFLIQYYNGEERAKGNILERFSAQQFPDLHSELNLSSLELGDSALYFCASSVGDRRQETQYFGPGTRLLVL.

This clone was counted only a few times. The read finishes 3 residues shy of the CDR3 end, and the germline J gene is used to complete it. This chain connects TRBV18 to TRBJ2-1; no reliable D call. Germline-derived CDR1 and CDR2 are KGHSH and LQKENI. V lost 3 bases and J lost 6, with 12 bases in between. The CDR3 consists of 14 residues. CDR3 in amino acids: CASSPSPTFNEQFF. CDR3 DNA (partial): TGTGCCAGCTCACCCTCGCCGACATTCAATGAG.